The 31 T cell receptor beta chains presented below share a single source sample, sequenced in a study of blood T cells in healthy people across ages (dated by TCRdb to the mid-2010s). The library was generated by 5' RACE. TCRdb lists the instrument as Illumina HiSeq 2500. The second PCR ran for about 6 to 12 cycles and used a J-beta primer mix along with a sample-barcoded 5' primer. TCRdb handled the public reads itself, with Q25 trimming in fastp and clone calling in MiXCR, and kept productive beta chains. All rows with the same CDR3 protein become a single entry with the most common DNA and genes. In all, the sample holds roughly 860,000 distinct CDR3 sequences, and about 59% of those were seen once. The ten largest clones capture 25% to 30% of the sample. The source material was blood. The receptors originated from a man aged 25 to 45 in good health.

In DNA form, the CDR3 reads TGTGCCACCTACGCGGCGACAGGGGGTGACTATGGCTACACCTTC. Translating gives CATYAATGGDYGYTF. The rearrangement uses TRBV7-9 and TRBJ1-2; 9 nucleotides align to TRBD1. Germline values: CDR1 SEHNR, CDR2 FQNEAQ (reference sequence). The CDR3 consists of 15 residues. V lost 10 bases to trimming and J lost 3 bases; unmatched junction nucleotides: 12.

This clonotype has only a few counts. The chain joins TRBV7-8 to TRBJ2-3; 11 nucleotides agree with TRBD1. Trimming at V came to 4 bases and at J to 0 bases, leaving 6 bases not matched to a gene. Germline V lookup: CDR1 SGHVS, CDR2 FQNEAQ. The CDR3 has 17 residues. The CDR3 spells CASSWTGGTTSTDTQYF. The CDR3 bases are TGTGCCAGCAGCTGGACAGGGGGCACAACTAGCACAGATACGCAGTATTTT. The full variable domain, in which reference TRBV7-8 and TRBJ2-3 provide the parts outside the CDR3, is GAGVSQSPRYKVAKRGQDVALRCDPISGHVSLFWYQQALGQGPEFLTYFQNEAQLDKSGLPSDRFFAERPEGSVSTLKIQRTQQEDSAVYLCASSWTGGTTSTDTQYFGPGTRLTVL.

The rearrangement links TRBV27 to TRBJ2-1; D not resolved. Trimming left V 2 bases short and J 5 bases short, with 7 bases between. In germline, CDR1 is MNHEY, CDR2 SMNVEV (reference sequence). The CDR3 runs to 13 residues. The CDR3 DNA follows: TGTGCCAGCAGTTTAGCGTATCACAATGAGCAGTTCTTC. Translating it yields CASSLAYHNEQFF.

This clonotype was seen only a few times. This rearrangement joins TRBV7-2 to TRBJ2-1; 12 bases are a match to TRBD2. Germline V gene lookup returns CDR1 SGHTA and CDR2 FQGNSA. Unmatched junction bases numbered 7, after V lost 5 bases and J lost 2 bases. This CDR3 spans 17 amino acids. CDR3 nucleotide sequence: TGTGCCAGCAGCATAACTAGCGGGGGGTACGCCTACAATGAGCAGTTCTTC. It yields the protein CASSITSGGYAYNEQFF.

This clonotype was counted a few times. V and J are TRBV20-1 and TRBJ2-3; 10 nucleotides match TRBD2. The CDR3 runs 16 residues. Per the germline V gene, CDR1 is DFQATT and CDR2 is SNEGSKA (reference sequence). V lost 3 bases and J lost 0; bases outside the gene matches: 6. CDR3 region: CSASNSGGYSTDTQYF. The CDR3 DNA sequence: TGCAGTGCTAGTAATAGCGGGGGGTATAGCACAGATACGCAGTATTTT.

This clonotype was detected a few times. This rearrangement joins TRBV9 to TRBJ2-3, with 12 bases identical to TRBD2. Germline V gives CDR1 SGDLS, CDR2 YYNGEE. With V trimmed by 0 bases and J by 2 bases, 4 bases remained unmatched. This CDR3 is built from 17 residues. CDR3 DNA sequence: TGTGCCAGCAGCGTAGCGACTAGCGGGGGCCCCACAGATACGCAGTATTTT. Its translation is CASSVATSGGPTDTQYF. Full variable domain (missing parts from reference TRBV9 and TRBJ2-3): DSGVTQTPKHLITATGQRVTLRCSPRSGDLSVYWYQQSLDQGLQFLIQYYNGEERAKGNILERFSAQQFPDLHSELNLSSLELGDSALYFCASSVATSGGPTDTQYFGPGTRLTVL.

This clonotype has only a few counts. CDR3 loop: CSERVSGVTDTQYF. The CDR3 nucleotides are TGCAGTGAGCGGGTTAGCGGGGTCACAGATACGCAGTATTTT. This chain uses TRBV20-1 with TRBJ2-3, with 8 bases matching TRBD2. V lost 7 bases, J lost 2 bases, and 8 bases stayed unmatched. Germline values: CDR1 DFQATT, CDR2 SNEGSKA (reference sequence). CDR3 length equals 14 residues.

V usage is TRBV6-2 or TRBV6-3 and J usage is TRBJ2-2; 11 nucleotides match TRBD2. Per the germline V gene, CDR1 is MNHEY and CDR2 is SVGEGT. V lost 4 bases to trimming and J lost 3 bases; unmatched junction nucleotides: 4. This CDR3 region has 16 residues. CDR3 region: CASSLAGGPHTGELFF. CDR3 bases: TGTGCCAGCAGTTTAGCGGGGGGGCCCCACACCGGGGAGCTGTTTTTT.

The CDR3 DNA sequence: TGCGCCAGCAGCTTGGAAAGCGGGGGGGGTAAACCCTACGAGCAGTACTTC. Translating it yields CASSLESGGGKPYEQYF. This sequence joins TRBV5-1 and TRBJ2-7; 10 bases agree with TRBD2. The trim removed 0 bases at V and 2 bases at J, leaving 8 bases unmatched. Germline values: CDR1 SGHRS, CDR2 YFSETQ. This CDR3 is 17 amino acids long. Looking up the rest from reference TRBV5-1 and TRBJ2-7 gives the full variable domain: KAGVTQTPRYLIKTRGQQVTLSCSPISGHRSVSWYQQTPGQGLQFLFEYFSETQRNKGNFPGRFSGRQFSNSRSEMNVSTLELGDSALYLCASSLESGGGKPYEQYFGPGTRLTVT.

This clonotype was seen a few times. The gene calls are TRBV2 and TRBJ2-5, with 13 positions matching TRBD2. Looked up from germline, CDR1 is SNHLY and CDR2 is FYNNEI. The CDR3 is 17 amino acids. J was trimmed by 1 base and V by 6 bases; bases with no gene match: 8. The CDR3 bases are TGTGCCAGCAGACAACTAGCGGGGGGGGTACGCCAAGAGACCCAGTACTTC. This codes for CASRQLAGGVRQETQYF.

This clonotype was recorded once. The chain has TRBV29-1 and TRBJ2-5, with 9 bases that match TRBD1. Germline V CDR1 and CDR2: SQVTM, ANQGSEA. The CDR3 covers 13 residues. J lost 11 bases, V lost 4 bases, and 11 bases had no gene match. CDR3 region: CSVASGTGYGQYF. For the CDR3, the DNA is TGCAGCGTTGCGTCCGGGACAGGGTATGGGCAGTACTTC.

In this sample, this clonotype turned up a few times. The rearrangement links TRBV10-3 to TRBJ2-3, with 7 bases lining up with TRBD1. Trimming took 9 bases from V and 2 from J; bases not matched to a gene: 8. The CDR3 loop spans 14 amino acids. Germline-derived CDR1 and CDR2 are ENHRY and SYGVKD. The CDR3 spells CAINTGTDTDTQYF. Here the CDR3 DNA reads TGTGCCATAAATACCGGGACAGACACAGATACGCAGTATTTT.

V and J are TRBV7-3 and TRBJ2-5; weak D call: TRBD1 (6 bases). Per germline, CDR1 SGHTA and CDR2 FQGTGA. There are 15 residues in the CDR3. Trimming removed 1 base at V and 2 bases at J, with 11 bases between. CDR3 DNA sequence: TGTGCCAGCAGCTTAAATACAGGGAAACAAGAGACCCAGTACTTC. Translating it yields CASSLNTGKQETQYF.

This clonotype appeared many times. The gene calls are TRBV7-2 and TRBJ2-1; D perhaps matches TRBD1 (6 bases). With 8 bases removed from V and 0 bases from J, the gap between germline ends came to 11 bases. Germline V gene lookup returns CDR1 SGHTA and CDR2 FQGNSA. The CDR3 length is 14 residues. The DNA for the CDR3 is TGTGCCAGCTCATTGGACAGCTCCTACAATGAGCAGTTCTTC. Encoded protein: CASSLDSSYNEQFF.

CDR3 sequence reads: CSVEDQGGQGAEQYF. In nucleotides, the CDR3 is TGCAGCGTTGAAGATCAAGGCGGACAGGGGGCCGAGCAGTACTTC. The chain couples TRBV29-1 to TRBJ2-7; 11 positions match TRBD1. CDR1 and CDR2 (germline): SQVTM, ANQGSEA. Trimming took 0 bases from V and 6 from J; bases not matched to a gene: 7. CDR3 length: 15 amino acids.

V is TRBV6-5 and J is TRBJ2-3; TRBD1 or TRBD2 may be the D gene (6 bases each). Germline values: CDR1 MNHEY, CDR2 SVGAGI. This CDR3 spans 13 amino acids. Trimming removed 10 bases at V and 1 base at J, with 12 bases between. CDR3: CATRGLGTDTQYF. The CDR3 coding sequence is TGTGCCACTCGGGGGCTCGGCACAGATACGCAGTATTTT.

As to this clonotype: An end of the junction differs from the germline gene, which may be a read error. The gene calls are TRBV6-6 and TRBJ2-5; 9 positions agree with TRBD1. The germline CDR1 and CDR2 sequences are MNHNY and SVGAGI (reference sequence). The CDR3 has 15 residues. In nucleotides, the CDR3 is TGTACCAGCAGTTACTCAGGGACAGGGTATGGGACCCAGTACTTC. Protein: CTSSYSGTGYGTQYF.

DNA of the CDR3: TGTGCCAGCAGTCAGGGGGCACTCACTGAAGCTTTCTTT. Translation: CASSQGALTEAFF. J is TRBJ1-1 and V is TRBV12-3 or TRBV12-4, with TRBD1 identical over 8 bases. CDR3 length: 13 residues. The ends lost 5 bases at V and 4 bases at J; junction bases unmatched: 3.

This chain links TRBV11-1 with TRBJ2-7; D is possibly TRBD2 (5 bases). V lost 4 bases, J lost 3 bases, and 19 bases lay in between. The length of the CDR3 is 16 residues. The germline V gene encodes CDR1 SGHAT and CDR2 FQDESV (reference sequence). CDR3 coding DNA: TGTGCCAGCAGCTACGGGTCCGGGGAACTATTCTACGAGCAGTACTTC. It codes for CASSYGSGELFYEQYF.

The rearrangement links TRBV29-1 to TRBJ1-2; D not resolved. V was pared by 8 bases and J by 0 bases, with 13 bases between. From germline, CDR1 is SQVTM and CDR2 ANQGSEA. CDR3 length: 13 amino acids. The CDR3 sequence is CSTDPTPNYGYTF. The CDR3 DNA is TGCAGCACCGATCCAACACCTAACTATGGCTACACCTTC. The full variable domain, completed using reference TRBV29-1 and TRBJ1-2, is SAVISQKPSRDICQRGTSLTIQCQVDSQVTMMFWYRQQPGQSLTLIATANQGSEATYESGFVIDKFPISRPNLTFSTLTVSNMSPEDSSIYLCSTDPTPNYGYTFGSGTRLTVV.

This chain uses TRBV7-9 with TRBJ1-6; no clear D. The CDR3 loop spans 13 amino acids. Germline V CDR1 and CDR2: SEHNR, FQNEAQ (reference sequence). V lost 4 bases, J lost 10 bases, and 11 bases lay in between. CDR3 residues: CASSSGDGSPLHF. In DNA form, the CDR3 reads TGTGCCAGCAGCTCCGGCGACGGATCACCCCTCCACTTT.

In its sample, this clonotype was seen once. The chain couples TRBV5-6 to TRBJ2-2; D gene uncertain. Germline lookup yields CDR1 SGHDT and CDR2 YYEEEE. V was pared by 2 bases and J by 5 bases, with 10 bases between. The CDR3 has 14 residues. CDR3 in amino acids: CASSFPRTTGELFF. CDR3 coding DNA: TGTGCCAGCAGCTTTCCCAGAACAACCGGGGAGCTGTTTTTT.

This clonotype showed up just once. The J gene is TRBJ2-1, the V gene TRBV6-6; D may be TRBD2 (6 bases). Between the trimmed V and J ends, which lost 5 bases and 2 bases, there was a span of 10 bases. Germline V gene lookup returns CDR1 MNHNY and CDR2 SVGAGI (reference sequence). This CDR3 region has 14 residues. The CDR3 sequence is CASSPGLTYNEQFF. Here the CDR3 DNA reads TGTGCCAGCAGTCCGGGACTTACCTACAATGAGCAGTTCTTC.

J is TRBJ2-6 and V is TRBV7-3; D could derive from TRBD1 or TRBD2 (5 bases each). CDR1 SGHTA and CDR2 FQGTGA come from the germline V gene. V dropped 0 bases and J dropped 3 bases, with 6 bases sitting between them. This CDR3 comprises 15 residues. CDR3 DNA: TGTGCCAGCAGCTTAACGGGGGATGGGGCCAACGTCCTGACTTTC. Translating it yields CASSLTGDGANVLTF.

The chain has TRBV7-9 and TRBJ1-6; D perhaps matches TRBD1 (6 bases). CDR3 length: 17 amino acids. From germline, CDR1 is SEHNR and CDR2 FQNEAQ (reference sequence). Trimming cost V 2 bases and J 0 bases, with 11 bases left between them. Written as DNA, the CDR3 is TGTGCCAGCAGCTTATTTACAGGGAGCTCCTATAATTCACCCCTCCACTTT. Its protein is CASSLFTGSSYNSPLHF.

This sequence joins TRBV5-1 and TRBJ2-1; either TRBD1 or TRBD2 may supply D (5 bases each). The CDR3 sequence is 15 residues long. The V and J ends lost 3 bases and 9 bases respectively, with 19 bases between them. Germline V gene sequence: CDR1 SGHRS, CDR2 YFSETQ. CDR3 nucleotide sequence: TGCGCCAGCAGCTGGAATGGGGAGAGGGGTGGTGAGCAGTTCTTC. Translated, it gives CASSWNGERGGEQFF.

A remark on this clonotype: One junction end disagrees with the germline gene, perhaps due to a read error. The chain combines TRBV29-1 with TRBJ2-5; 10 nucleotides match TRBD1. Germline V gene data show CDR1 as SQVTM and CDR2 as ANQGSEA. The CDR3 length is 12 residues. CDR3 DNA: TGCGGCGTACTGGACAGGGGGTTGGCGCAGTACTTC. It specifies CGVLDRGLAQYF. Full variable domain (rest looked up from reference TRBV29-1 and TRBJ2-5): SAVISQKPSRDICQRGTSLTIQCQVDSQVTMMFWYRQQPGQSLTLIATANQGSEATYESGFVIDKFPISRPNLTFSTLTVSNMSPEDSSIYLCGVLDRGLAQYFGPGTRLLVL.

The V call is TRBV28, the J call TRBJ2-7, with TRBD1 as a possible D gene (6 bases). CDR3 size: 15 residues. The germline V and J ends were trimmed by 6 bases and 1 base, with 16 bases remaining between them. Germline values: CDR1 MDHEN, CDR2 SYDVKM. The CDR3 bases are TGTGCCAGCAGCCCACAGGGAATGGGATCCTACGAGCAGTACTTC. Translated: CASSPQGMGSYEQYF.

The CDR3 nucleotides are TGTGCCAGCAGCTTGAAGAGGGGACCGAGCACAGATACGCAGTATTTT. Translated, it gives CASSLKRGPSTDTQYF. This sequence joins TRBV5-6 and TRBJ2-3; D could derive from TRBD1 or TRBD2 (5 bases each). Germline V CDR1 and CDR2: SGHDT, YYEEEE. The CDR3 contains 16 residues. Between the trimmed V and J ends, which lost 1 base and 0 bases, there was a span of 12 bases.

J is TRBJ2-7 and V is TRBV9; 8 nucleotides line up with TRBD2. V dropped 2 bases and J dropped 3; count of bases not matched to a gene: 10. Germline loops: CDR1 SGDLS, CDR2 YYNGEE. The CDR3 has 16 residues. Here the CDR3 DNA reads TGTGCCAGCAGCGTGACGGCTGCGGGGGGATACTACGAGCAGTACTTC. Encoded protein: CASSVTAAGGYYEQYF.

V and J are TRBV15 and TRBJ1-1; a weak D match, TRBD1 (5 bases). V lost 1 base, J lost 3 bases, and 18 bases lay in between. The germline gives CDR1 LNHNV, CDR2 YYDKDF (reference sequence). The CDR3 loop spans 17 amino acids. CDR3 in amino acids: CATSRGPGRGRDTEAFF. CDR3 DNA: TGTGCCACCAGCAGAGGCCCTGGGAGGGGACGGGACACTGAAGCTTTCTTT.